Reported below is one T cell receptor beta chain. A read error may account for a junction end that differs from germline. This sample stems from a study of tumor and adjacent non-tumor tissue in lung cancer. Three rounds of nested PCR, following a modified ARM-PCR protocol, produced the TCRbeta library. TCRdb re-called the multiplex PCR reads through MiXCR, storing one row per CDR3 protein. The sample has some 100,000 distinct CDR3 sequences, roughly 80% seen once. This sample's RNA came from whole unsorted tissue. The CDR3 runs 13 residues. Per germline, CDR1 SGHAT and CDR2 FQNNGV. The chain recombines TRBV11-2 with TRBJ1-5; D not resolved. The TCR sequence derives from an older woman with non-small cell lung cancer. The sequencing sample was made of lung tumor tissue. CDR3: CANSLEGGQPQDF. The CDR3 DNA follows: TGTGCCAACAGCTTGGAGGGAGGCCAGCCCCAGGATTTT.